This entry describes one TCR beta chain. What it recognizes is unknown. These data belong to a study of T-cell memory formation after mild COVID-19. Overall study results and limits: A balance of CD4 and CD8 characterized clones contracting day 15 to 85, whereas later expanders leaned CD4+.

The CDR3 runs 16 residues. With V trimmed by 4 bases and J by 0 bases, 4 bases remained unmatched. TCR alpha and TCR beta cDNA libraries carrying sample barcodes and UMIs were produced by 5'RACE using constant-segment primers. TCRdb recomputed calls from the 5' RACE reads with MiXCR, one row per CDR3 protein. The top ten hold over 9.5% of the sample, which has 190,000 or so distinct CDR3 sequences, roughly 27% seen once. The source material was PBMCs or a T cell subset sorted from them (not recorded which). This rearrangement joins TRBV12-3 or TRBV12-4 to TRBJ2-3, with 10 nucleotides matching TRBD1. This TCR was sampled from an adult woman who had mild COVID-19 (a few samples of this study predate the infection). Cell type and time point are not known. The CDR3: CASSWGTGDSTDTQYF. As DNA, the CDR3 is TGTGCCAGCAGTTGGGGGACAGGGGATAGCACAGATACGCAGTATTTT.